These 3 T cell receptor beta chains were all obtained from the same sample, sequenced in a study of T cells in Graves' hyperthyroidism and ophthalmopathy. RNA transcripts provided the source from which TCR beta CDR3 regions were amplified. In the first-round RT-PCR of the TCR CDR3, the HTBI primer set was used. TCRdb redid the calling of the multiplex PCR reads with MiXCR, one entry per CDR3 protein. Altogether hundreds of thousands of distinct CDR3 sequences are present, around 13% being singletons, with the ten largest covering roughly 33%. The sequenced sample was blood. Receptor source: a woman aged 40 to 50 with Graves' ophthalmopathy.

This clonotype was seen ten or more times. The chain has TRBV6-1 and TRBJ1-6; tentative D call: TRBD1 (6 bases). The CDR3 loop spans 15 amino acids. Germline CDR1 and CDR2: MNHNS and SASEGT. The ends were cut back, 5 bases at V and 10 bases at J, with 18 bases in the middle. CDR3 sequence reads: CASSQLTGWESPLHF. The CDR3 DNA follows: TGTGCCAGCAGTCAACTCACAGGGTGGGAGTCACCCCTCCACTTT.

The CDR3 DNA reads as TGTGCCACCTCTAGCGCAGGGGGCAATCAGCCCCAGCATTTT. It encodes CATSSAGGNQPQHF. The rearrangement uses TRBV24-1 and TRBJ1-5, with TRBD1 as a possible D gene (6 bases). The CDR3 totals 14 residues. V was trimmed by 9 bases and J by 2 bases, leaving 13 bases between them. CDR1 is KGHDR, CDR2 SFDVKD, per germline.

This clonotype was counted ten times or more. The CDR3 sequence: CASSEVFYSLRDTEAFF. The CDR3 coding sequence is TGTGCCAGCAGTGAAGTCTTTTACTCCCTCCGGGACACTGAAGCTTTCTTT. The rearrangement uses TRBV2 and TRBJ1-1; D not resolved. Trimming left V 1 base short and J 3 bases short, with 18 bases between. CDR3 length: 17 residues. Germline CDR1 is SNHLY and CDR2 is FYNNEI. The entire variable domain, with the rest obtained from reference TRBV2 and TRBJ1-1, is as follows: EPEVTQTPSHQVTQMGQEVILRCVPISNHLYFYWYRQILGQKVEFLVSFYNNEISEKSEIFDDQFSVERPDGSNFTLKIRSTKLEDSAMYFCASSEVFYSLRDTEAFFGQGTRLTVV.